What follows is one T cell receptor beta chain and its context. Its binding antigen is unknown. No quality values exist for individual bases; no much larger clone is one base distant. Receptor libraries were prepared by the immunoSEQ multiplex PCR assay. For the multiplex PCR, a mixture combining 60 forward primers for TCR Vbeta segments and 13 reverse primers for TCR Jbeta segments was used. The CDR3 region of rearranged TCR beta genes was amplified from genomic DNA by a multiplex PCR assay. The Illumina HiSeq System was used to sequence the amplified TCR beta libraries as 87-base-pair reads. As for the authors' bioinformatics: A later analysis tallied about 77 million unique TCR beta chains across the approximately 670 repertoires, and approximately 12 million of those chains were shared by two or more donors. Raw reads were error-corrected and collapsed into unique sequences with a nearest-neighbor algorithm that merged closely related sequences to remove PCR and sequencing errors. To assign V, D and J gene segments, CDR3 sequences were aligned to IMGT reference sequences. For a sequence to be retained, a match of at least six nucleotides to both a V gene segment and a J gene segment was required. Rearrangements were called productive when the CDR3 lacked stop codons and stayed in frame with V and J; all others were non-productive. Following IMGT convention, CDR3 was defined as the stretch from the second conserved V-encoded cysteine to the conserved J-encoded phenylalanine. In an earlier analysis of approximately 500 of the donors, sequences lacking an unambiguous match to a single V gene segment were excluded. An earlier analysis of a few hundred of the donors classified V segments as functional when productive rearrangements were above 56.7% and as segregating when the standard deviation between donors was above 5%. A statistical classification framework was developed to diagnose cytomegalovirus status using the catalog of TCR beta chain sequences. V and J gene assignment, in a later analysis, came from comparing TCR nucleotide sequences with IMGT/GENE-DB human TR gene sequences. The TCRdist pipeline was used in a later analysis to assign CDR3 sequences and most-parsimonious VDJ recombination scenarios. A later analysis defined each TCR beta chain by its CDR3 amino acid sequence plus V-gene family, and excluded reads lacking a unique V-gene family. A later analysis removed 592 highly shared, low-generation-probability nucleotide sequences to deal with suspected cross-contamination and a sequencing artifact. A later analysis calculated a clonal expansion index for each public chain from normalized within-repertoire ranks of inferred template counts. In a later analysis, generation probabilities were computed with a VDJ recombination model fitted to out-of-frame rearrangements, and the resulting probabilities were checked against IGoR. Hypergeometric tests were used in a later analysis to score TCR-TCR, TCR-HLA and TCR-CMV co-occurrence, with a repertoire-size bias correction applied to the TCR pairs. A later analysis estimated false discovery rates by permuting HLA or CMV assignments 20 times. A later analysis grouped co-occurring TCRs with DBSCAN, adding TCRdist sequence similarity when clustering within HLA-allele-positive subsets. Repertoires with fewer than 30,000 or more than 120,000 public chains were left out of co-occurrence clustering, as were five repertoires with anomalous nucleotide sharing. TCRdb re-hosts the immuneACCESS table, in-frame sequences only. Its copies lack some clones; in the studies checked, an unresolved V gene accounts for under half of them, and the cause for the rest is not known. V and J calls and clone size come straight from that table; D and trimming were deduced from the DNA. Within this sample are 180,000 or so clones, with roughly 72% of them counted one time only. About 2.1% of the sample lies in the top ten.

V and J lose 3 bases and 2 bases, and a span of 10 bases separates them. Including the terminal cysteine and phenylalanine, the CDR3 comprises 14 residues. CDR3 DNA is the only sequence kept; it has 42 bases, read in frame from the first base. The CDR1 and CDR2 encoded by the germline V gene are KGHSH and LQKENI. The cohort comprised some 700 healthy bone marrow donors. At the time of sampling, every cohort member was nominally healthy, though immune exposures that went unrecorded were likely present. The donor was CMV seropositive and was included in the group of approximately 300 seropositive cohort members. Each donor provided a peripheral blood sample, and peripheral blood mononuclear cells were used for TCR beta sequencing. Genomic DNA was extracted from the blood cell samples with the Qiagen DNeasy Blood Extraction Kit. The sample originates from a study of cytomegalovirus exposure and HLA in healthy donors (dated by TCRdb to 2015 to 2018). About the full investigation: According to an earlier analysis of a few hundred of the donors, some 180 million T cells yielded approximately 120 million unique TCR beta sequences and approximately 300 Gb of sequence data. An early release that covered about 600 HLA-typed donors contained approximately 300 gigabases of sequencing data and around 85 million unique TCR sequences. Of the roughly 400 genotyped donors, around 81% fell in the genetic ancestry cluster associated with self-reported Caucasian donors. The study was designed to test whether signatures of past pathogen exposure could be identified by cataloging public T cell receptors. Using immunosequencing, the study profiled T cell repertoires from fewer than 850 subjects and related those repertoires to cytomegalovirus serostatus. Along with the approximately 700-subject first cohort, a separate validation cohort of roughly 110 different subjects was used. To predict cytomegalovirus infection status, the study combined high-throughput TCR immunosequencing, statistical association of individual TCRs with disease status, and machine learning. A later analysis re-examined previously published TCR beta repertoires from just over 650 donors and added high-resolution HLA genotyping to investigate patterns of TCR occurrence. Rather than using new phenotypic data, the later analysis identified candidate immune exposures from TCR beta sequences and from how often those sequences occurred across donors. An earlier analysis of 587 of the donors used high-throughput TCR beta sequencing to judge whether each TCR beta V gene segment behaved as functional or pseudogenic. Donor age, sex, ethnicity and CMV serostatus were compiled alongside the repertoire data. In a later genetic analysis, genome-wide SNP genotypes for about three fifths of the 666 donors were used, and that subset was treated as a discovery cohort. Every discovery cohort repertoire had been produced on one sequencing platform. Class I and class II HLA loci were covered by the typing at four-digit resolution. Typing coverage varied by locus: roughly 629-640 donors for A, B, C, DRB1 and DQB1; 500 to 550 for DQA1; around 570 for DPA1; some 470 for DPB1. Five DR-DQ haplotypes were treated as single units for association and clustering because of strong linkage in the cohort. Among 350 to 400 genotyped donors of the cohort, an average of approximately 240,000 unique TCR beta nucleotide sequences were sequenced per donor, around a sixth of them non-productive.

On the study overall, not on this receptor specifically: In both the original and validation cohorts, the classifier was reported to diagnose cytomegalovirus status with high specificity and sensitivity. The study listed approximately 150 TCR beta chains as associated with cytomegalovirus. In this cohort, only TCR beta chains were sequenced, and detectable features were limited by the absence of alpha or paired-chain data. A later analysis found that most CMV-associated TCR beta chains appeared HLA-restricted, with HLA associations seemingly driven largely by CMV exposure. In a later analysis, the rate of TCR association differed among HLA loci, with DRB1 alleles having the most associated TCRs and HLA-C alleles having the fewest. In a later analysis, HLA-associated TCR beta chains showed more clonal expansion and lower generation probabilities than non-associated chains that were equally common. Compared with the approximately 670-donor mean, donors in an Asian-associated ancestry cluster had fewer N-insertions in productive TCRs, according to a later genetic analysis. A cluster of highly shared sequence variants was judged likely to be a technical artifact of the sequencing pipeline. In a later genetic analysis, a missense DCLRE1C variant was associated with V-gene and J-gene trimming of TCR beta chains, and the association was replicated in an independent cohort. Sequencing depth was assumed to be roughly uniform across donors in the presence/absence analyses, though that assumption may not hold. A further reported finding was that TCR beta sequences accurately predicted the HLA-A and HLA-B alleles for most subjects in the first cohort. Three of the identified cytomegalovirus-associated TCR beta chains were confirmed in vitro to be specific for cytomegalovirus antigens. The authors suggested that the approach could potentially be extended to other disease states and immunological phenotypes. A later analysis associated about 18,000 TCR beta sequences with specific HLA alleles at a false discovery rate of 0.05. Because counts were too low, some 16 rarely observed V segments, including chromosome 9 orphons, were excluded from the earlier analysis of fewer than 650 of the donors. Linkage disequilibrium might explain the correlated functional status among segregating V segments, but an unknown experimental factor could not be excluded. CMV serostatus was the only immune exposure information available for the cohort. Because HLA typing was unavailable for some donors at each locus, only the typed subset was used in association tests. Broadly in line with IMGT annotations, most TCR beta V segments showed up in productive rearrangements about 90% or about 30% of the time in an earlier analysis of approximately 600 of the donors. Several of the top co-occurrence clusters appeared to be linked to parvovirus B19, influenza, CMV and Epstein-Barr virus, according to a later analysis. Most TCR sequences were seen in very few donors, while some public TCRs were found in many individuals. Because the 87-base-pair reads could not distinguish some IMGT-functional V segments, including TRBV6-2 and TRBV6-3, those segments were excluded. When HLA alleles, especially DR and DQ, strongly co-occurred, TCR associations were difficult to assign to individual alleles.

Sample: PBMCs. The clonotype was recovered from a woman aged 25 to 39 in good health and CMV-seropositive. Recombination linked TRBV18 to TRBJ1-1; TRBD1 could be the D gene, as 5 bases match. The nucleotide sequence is TGTGCCAGCTCACCGGCAGGGCCTAACACTGAAGCTTTCTTT. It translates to CASSPAGPNTEAFF.